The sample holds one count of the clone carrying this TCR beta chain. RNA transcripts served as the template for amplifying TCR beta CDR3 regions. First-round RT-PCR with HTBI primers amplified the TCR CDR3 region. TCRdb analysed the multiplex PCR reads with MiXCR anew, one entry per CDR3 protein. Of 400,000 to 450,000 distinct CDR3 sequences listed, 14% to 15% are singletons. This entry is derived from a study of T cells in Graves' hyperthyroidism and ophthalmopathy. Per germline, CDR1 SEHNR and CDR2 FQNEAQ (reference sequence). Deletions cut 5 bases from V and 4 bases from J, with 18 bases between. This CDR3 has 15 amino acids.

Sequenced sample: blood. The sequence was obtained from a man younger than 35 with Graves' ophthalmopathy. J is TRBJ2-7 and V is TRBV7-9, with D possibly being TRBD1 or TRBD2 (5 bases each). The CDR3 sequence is CASSLHPGQGYEQYF. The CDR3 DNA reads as TGTGCCAGCAGCCTACATCCGGGGCAGGGATACGAGCAGTACTTC.